Listed here is a single TCR beta chain. TCRdb processed the 5' RACE reads anew with MiXCR; each CDR3 protein has one entry. The sample lists about 94,000 distinct CDR3 sequences, around 19% occurring once. Time point denoted: blood at routine non-recurrence follow-up after resection. This CDR3 is built from 12 residues. Germline V CDR1 and CDR2: SQVTM, ANQGSEA. This sample is drawn from a study of spatial heterogeneity in lung cancer. The origin of this receptor is a male donor with early-stage non-small cell lung cancer. This chain joins TRBV29-1 and TRBJ2-1; D perhaps matches TRBD2 (6 bases). The sample here was PBMCs, taken at follow-up. The CDR3 region is CSWTGAYNEQFF. The DNA for the CDR3 is TGCAGTTGGACGGGGGCCTACAATGAGCAGTTCTTC.